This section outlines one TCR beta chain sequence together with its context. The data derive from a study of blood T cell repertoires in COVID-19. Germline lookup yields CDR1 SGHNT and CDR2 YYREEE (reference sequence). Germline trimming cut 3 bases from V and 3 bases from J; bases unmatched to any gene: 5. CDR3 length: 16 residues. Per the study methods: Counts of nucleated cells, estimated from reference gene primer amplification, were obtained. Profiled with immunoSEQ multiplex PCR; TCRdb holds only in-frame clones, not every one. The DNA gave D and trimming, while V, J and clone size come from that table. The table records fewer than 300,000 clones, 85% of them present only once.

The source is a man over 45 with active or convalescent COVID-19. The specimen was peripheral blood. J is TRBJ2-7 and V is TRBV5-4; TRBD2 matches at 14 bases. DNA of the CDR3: TGTGCCAGCAGCTCGGGACTAGCGGGAGATAACTACGAGCAGTACTTC. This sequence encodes CASSSGLAGDNYEQYF.